This T cell receptor (beta chain) was obtained from a study of cytomegalovirus exposure and HLA in healthy donors. Whole-study findings and limits: It was reportedly the case that the classifier diagnosed cytomegalovirus status with high specificity and sensitivity. Earlier findings revealed that most TCR beta V segments proved productive either about 87% or about 30% of the time.

It was with 60 Vbeta and 13 Jbeta primers that the PCR ran. Assay used: immunoSEQ multiplex PCR; TCRdb lists only in-frame clones, some missing. The sample records about 73,000 clones, approximately 61% being singletons. The CDR3 extends over 15 amino acids. The ends lost 5 bases at V and 1 base at J; junction bases unmatched: 5. From germline, CDR1 is SGHVS and CDR2 FQNEAQ. As concerns this clone: Its antigen is not known. Other DNA sequences in this specimen translate into the identical CDR3.

This TCR derives from a woman aged 45-59 years in good health and CMV-seropositive. The sequenced sample consisted of PBMCs. The chain employs TRBV7-8 and TRBJ1-3; TRBD1 aligns across 7 bases. The CDR3, as DNA: TGTGCCAGCAGCGGGGGACAGAGTTCTGGAAACACCATATATTTT. It specifies CASSGGQSSGNTIYF.